The source of this TCR beta chain is a study of cytomegalovirus exposure and HLA in healthy donors. PCR employed 60 Vbeta and 13 Jbeta primers. Sequencing was performed with immunoSEQ multiplex PCR; in TCRdb, only in-frame clones are kept and a portion is missing. The sample includes about 83,000 clones, about four fifths of them seen just once. Trimming removed 7 bases from V and 2 bases from J, with 5 bases in between. CDR1 and CDR2 (germline): SNHLY, FYNNEI. The CDR3 extends over 11 amino acids. The chain joins TRBV2 to TRBJ1-1; D remains unclear. The sample comprised PBMCs. This clonotype was obtained from a woman in her 30s in good health and CMV-seronegative. The CDR3 here is CASTLNTEAFF. CDR3 bases: TGTGCCAGCACCTTAAACACTGAAGCTTTCTTT.